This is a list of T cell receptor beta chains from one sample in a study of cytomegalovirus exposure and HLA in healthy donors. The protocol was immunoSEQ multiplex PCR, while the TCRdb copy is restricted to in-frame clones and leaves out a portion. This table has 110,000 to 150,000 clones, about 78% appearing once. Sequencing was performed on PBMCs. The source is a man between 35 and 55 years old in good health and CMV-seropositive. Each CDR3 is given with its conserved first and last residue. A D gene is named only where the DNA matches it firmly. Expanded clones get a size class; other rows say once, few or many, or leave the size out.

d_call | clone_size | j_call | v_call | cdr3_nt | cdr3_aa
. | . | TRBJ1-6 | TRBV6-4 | TGTGCCAGCAGTGATAGAATTGGTTCACCCCTCCACTTT | CASSDRIGSPLHF
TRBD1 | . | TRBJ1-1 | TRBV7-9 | TGTGCCAGCAGCTTTACAGGGGGCACTGAAGCTTTCTTT | CASSFTGGTEAFF
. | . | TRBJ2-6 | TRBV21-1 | TGTGCCAGCAGCAAAGGTGGAGGAAAGCCTGGGGCCAACGTCCTGACTTTC | CASSKGGGKPGANVLTF
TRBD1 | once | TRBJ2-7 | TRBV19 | TGTGCCAGTAGTACGACAGGGGGCTACGAGCAGTACTTC | CASSTTGGYEQYF
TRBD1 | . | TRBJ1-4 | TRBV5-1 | TGCGCCAGCAGCTACGGACAGGGAGTCGGAGAAAAACTGTTTTTT | CASSYGQGVGEKLFF
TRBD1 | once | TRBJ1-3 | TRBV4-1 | TGCGCCAGCAGCCAAGATATTGGACAGGGAACTGGAAACACCATATATTTT | CASSQDIGQGTGNTIYF
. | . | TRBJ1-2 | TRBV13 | TGTGCCAGCAGCAACCCTCCACGAGAGGGCTACACCTTC | CASSNPPREGYTF
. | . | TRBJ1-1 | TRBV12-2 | TGTGCAAGTCGCTTAGCCGAACCCCGGGACAGGGGGCCGCGGAGGAGCACTGAAGCTTTCTTT | CASRLAEPRDRGPRRSTEAFF
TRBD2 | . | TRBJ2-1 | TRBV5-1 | TGCGCCAGCAGCTTGCGGCTAGCGGGAGTAGCGAACTACAATGAGCAGTTCTTC | CASSLRLAGVANYNEQFF
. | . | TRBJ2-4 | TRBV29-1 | TGCAGCGTCGCCGGACAGGGAGGGGGCAAAAACATTCAGTACTTC | CSVAGQGGGKNIQYF
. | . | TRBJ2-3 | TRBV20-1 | TGCAGTGTAGCGAGGGGGGATACGCAGTATTTT | CSVARGDTQYF
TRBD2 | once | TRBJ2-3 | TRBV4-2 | TGTGCCAGCAGCCAAGATTTAGCGGGAGGCACAGATACGCAGTATTTT | CASSQDLAGGTDTQYF
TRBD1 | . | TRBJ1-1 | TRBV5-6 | TGTGCCAGCAGCAAGACAGGGTACACTGAAGCTTTCTTT | CASSKTGYTEAFF
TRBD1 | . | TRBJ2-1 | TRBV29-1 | TGCAGCGTTGAAGACAGAAATACAGGGGGAGAGCAGTTCTTC | CSVEDRNTGGEQFF
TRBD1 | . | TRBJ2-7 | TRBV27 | TGTGCCAGCAAATTTCGGGGACAGGGCCTAATCTTC | CASKFRGQGLIF
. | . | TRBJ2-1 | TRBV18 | TGTGCCAGCGCCGGACAGCGAGTGGACAATGAGCAGTTCTTC | CASAGQRVDNEQFF
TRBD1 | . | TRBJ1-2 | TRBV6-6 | TGTGCCAGCAGGCATACAGGGGATTCTATCTATGGCTACACCTTC | CASRHTGDSIYGYTF
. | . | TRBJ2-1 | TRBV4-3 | TGCGCCAGCAGCCAAGACGGGGTAGAGGAGCAGTTCTTC | CASSQDGVEEQFF
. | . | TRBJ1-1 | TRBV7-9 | TGTGCCAGCAGCAAAGAACTACGACAGGAAGCTTTCTTT | CASSKELRQEAFF
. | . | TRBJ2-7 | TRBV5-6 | TGTGCCAGCAGCTCGCTCATGCTAGCCATCTTGTACGAGCAGTACTTC | CASSSLMLAILYEQYF
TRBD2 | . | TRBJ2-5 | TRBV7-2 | TGTGCCAGCAGCTTAGAAACAGCGGGAGGGACCGAGACCCAGTACTTC | CASSLETAGGTETQYF
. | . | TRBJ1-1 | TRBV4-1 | TGCGCCAGCAGCCAAGTCGGACAGTACACTGAAGCTTTCTTT | CASSQVGQYTEAFF
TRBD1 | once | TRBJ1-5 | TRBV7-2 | TGTGCCAGCAGCTTGGGACAGAACAATCAGCCCCAGCATTTT | CASSLGQNNQPQHF
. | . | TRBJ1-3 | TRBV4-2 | TGTGCCAGCAGCCCCTACAGCTCTGGAAACACCATATATTTT | CASSPYSSGNTIYF
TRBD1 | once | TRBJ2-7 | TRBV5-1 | TGCGCCAGCAGCGTAGGACAGGGTATCTACGAGCAGTACTTC | CASSVGQGIYEQYF
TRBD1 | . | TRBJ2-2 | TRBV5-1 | TGCGCCAGCAGCTTGGGACAGGGGGCCACCGGGGAGCTGTTTTTT | CASSLGQGATGELFF
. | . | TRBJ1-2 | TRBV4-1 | TGCGCCAGCAGCCAAGATCTTTCGAGGCTCACTACTAATGGCTACACCTTC | CASSQDLSRLTTNGYTF
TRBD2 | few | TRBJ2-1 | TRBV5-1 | TGCGCCAGCAGCTTGGCGGGGAGGGCCGAAAATGAGCAGTTCTTC | CASSLAGRAENEQFF
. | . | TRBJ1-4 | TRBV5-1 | TGCGCCAGCAGCTTGACGGGACTCGGAGGTTTGGGAAAACTGTTTTTT | CASSLTGLGGLGKLFF
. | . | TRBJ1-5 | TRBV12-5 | TGTGCTAGTGGGAGACACGGTCTGCATTTT | CASGRHGLHF
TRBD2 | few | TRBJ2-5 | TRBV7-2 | TGTGCCAGCAGCTTAGCTATAACGGGGGGGCTTTTGGGAGAGACCCAGTACTTC | CASSLAITGGLLGETQYF
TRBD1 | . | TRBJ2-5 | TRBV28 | TGTGCCAGCAGTTTATGGGACAGGGTTAATGTTGAGACCCAGTACTTC | CASSLWDRVNVETQYF
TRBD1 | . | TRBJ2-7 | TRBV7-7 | TGTGCTAGCAGCCACGGGACAGGGGGCTTTTACGAGCAGTACTTC | CASSHGTGGFYEQYF
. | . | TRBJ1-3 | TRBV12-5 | TGTGCTAGTGGTTTAGGACTAGGAAGAAGCGGATCTGGAAACACCATATATTTT | CASGLGLGRSGSGNTIYF
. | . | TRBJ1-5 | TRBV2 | TGTGCCAGCAGCGCCCAGGGTGGCAGCAATCAGCCCCAGCATTTT | CASSAQGGSNQPQHF
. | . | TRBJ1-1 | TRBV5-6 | TGTGCCAGCACAGTATACAGGGTAAGGAACACTGAAGCTTTCTTT | CASTVYRVRNTEAFF
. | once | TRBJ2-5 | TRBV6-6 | TGTGCCAGCACCTTGGACACACTTTACTTCTACTTC | CASTLDTLYFYF
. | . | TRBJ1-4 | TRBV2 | TGTGCCAGCAGTGAATTTCAGGGTTTTAATGAAAAACTGTTTTTT | CASSEFQGFNEKLFF
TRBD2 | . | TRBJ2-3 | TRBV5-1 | TGCGCCAGCAGCTTGGCTAGCGGGAGGGTAGATACGCAGTATTTT | CASSLASGRVDTQYF
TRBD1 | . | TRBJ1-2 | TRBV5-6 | TGTGCCAGCAGCTTGGCGGTTGTCGACAGGGGGCGCGGAGGCTACACCTTC | CASSLAVVDRGRGGYTF
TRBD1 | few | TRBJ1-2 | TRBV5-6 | TGTGCCAGCAGCACAGCCGGGACAGGGGGCAACTATGGCTACACCTTC | CASSTAGTGGNYGYTF
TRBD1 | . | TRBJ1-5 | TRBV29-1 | TGCAGCGTGATACCCGGACAGGGAAGCCAGCCCCAGCATTTT | CSVIPGQGSQPQHF
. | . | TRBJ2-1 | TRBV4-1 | TGCGCCAGCAGCCAAGAACTTGTCTCCTACAATGAGCAGTTCTTC | CASSQELVSYNEQFF
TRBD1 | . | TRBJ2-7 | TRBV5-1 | TGCGCCAGCAGCCCCAGGGGGCTCTACGAGCAGTACTTC | CASSPRGLYEQYF
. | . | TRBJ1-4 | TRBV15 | TGTGCCACCAGCCGCGCCCTGGCTCCCGCAGGAAAACTGTTTTTT | CATSRALAPAGKLFF
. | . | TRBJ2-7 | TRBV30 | TGTGCCTGGAGCGGGAGCGTTTCCTACGAGCAGTACTTC | CAWSGSVSYEQYF
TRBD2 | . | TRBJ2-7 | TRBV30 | TGTGCCTGGAGTGGGCGGGGGTACGAGCAGTACTTC | CAWSGRGYEQYF
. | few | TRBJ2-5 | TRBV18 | TGTGCCAGCTCACTCAGGGTTGAGGAGACCCAGTACTTC | CASSLRVEETQYF
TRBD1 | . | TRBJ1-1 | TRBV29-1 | TGCAGCGTCCGGACAGGGATAAACACTGAAGCTTTCTTT | CSVRTGINTEAFF
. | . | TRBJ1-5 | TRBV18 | TGTGCCAGCTCTATTGGAGTTAATCAGCCCCAGCATTTT | CASSIGVNQPQHF
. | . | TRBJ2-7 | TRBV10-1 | TGCGCCAGCAGTGAATTTAGGGGACTCGCGACGGGGGAGCAGTACTTC | CASSEFRGLATGEQYF
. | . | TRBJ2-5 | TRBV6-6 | TGTGCCAGCAGTTACGGGGGGGCAGTCCAAGAGACCCAGTACTTC | CASSYGGAVQETQYF
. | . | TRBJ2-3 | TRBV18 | TGTGCCAGCTCACTACGTGAGATGGATACGCAGTATTTT | CASSLREMDTQYF